Listed below are T cell receptor beta chains from one sample, sequenced in a study of T cells in Graves' hyperthyroidism and ophthalmopathy. One entry per CDR3 protein, called by TCRdb with MiXCR from the multiplex PCR reads. The repertoire holds 700,000 or so distinct CDR3 sequences, with about 14% as singletons. The sample taken for sequencing was blood. All receptors come from a woman aged 45 to 65 with Graves' ophthalmopathy. CDR3s include the opening cysteine and the closing phenylalanine or tryptophan. A D gene is named only where the DNA matches it firmly. The size field is filled for only some rows; it gives once, few, many or a size class.

TRBJ2-2 | TRBV27 | few | TRBD1 | CASRGQGSVGELFF | TGTGCCAGCAGGGGACAGGGAAGTGTCGGGGAGCTGTTTTTT
TRBJ1-1 | TRBV14 | many | - | CASSQGGRNTEAFF | TGTGCCAGCAGCCAAGGGGGCCGTAACACTGAAGCTTTCTTT
TRBJ2-5 | TRBV18 | many | - | CASSRTKETQYF | TGTGCCAGCTCGCGGACGAAAGAGACCCAGTACTTC
TRBJ1-5 | TRBV7-2 | few | - | CASSLGRSSNQPQHF | TGTGCCAGCAGCTTAGGCAGGAGTAGCAATCAGCCCCAGCATTTT
TRBJ1-2 | TRBV7-9 | many | - | CASRRTVPYGYTF | TGTGCCAGCAGAAGGACCGTTCCCTATGGCTACACCTTC
TRBJ2-3 | TRBV7-2 | many | - | CASSPPERPQYF | TGTGCCAGCAGCCCGCCCGAGCGTCCGCAGTATTTT
TRBJ1-1 | TRBV9 | many | TRBD1 | CASSVITGGAFF | TGTGCCAGCAGCGTCATAACAGGGGGAGCTTTCTTT
TRBJ2-4 | TRBV19 | few | - | CASSIVGVLAKNIQYF | TGTGCCAGTAGTATAGTGGGGGTCTTAGCCAAAAACATTCAGTACTTC
TRBJ2-1 | TRBV29-1 | many | TRBD1 | CSVEGGAGGDFNEQFF | TGCAGCGTTGAAGGTGGAGCAGGGGGCGATTTCAATGAGCAGTTCTTC
TRBJ2-3 | TRBV28 | many | TRBD1 | CASRPGTASTDTQYF | TGTGCCAGCAGACCCGGGACAGCGAGCACAGATACGCAGTATTTT
TRBJ1-4 | TRBV20-1 | many | - | CSASSGRVDEKLFF | TGCAGTGCTAGCTCAGGCAGGGTGGATGAAAAACTGTTTTTT
TRBJ2-3 | TRBV5-1 | many | TRBD2 | CASSFLAGLLDTQYF | TGCGCCAGCAGCTTCTTAGCGGGACTGTTGGATACGCAGTATTTT
TRBJ1-1 | TRBV7-2 | many | TRBD1 | CASRGLTGGRPHTEAFF | TGTGCCAGCAGGGGACTTACAGGGGGCCGGCCCCACACTGAAGCTTTCTTT
TRBJ2-3 | TRBV5-1 | many | TRBD2 | CASSFGLAGGPNTDTQYF | TGCGCCAGCAGCTTCGGACTAGCGGGAGGGCCCAACACAGATACGCAGTATTTT
TRBJ2-7 | TRBV5-1 | many | - | CASWDTSTYEQYF | TGCGCCAGCTGGGACACCTCCACCTACGAGCAGTACTTC
TRBJ2-2 | TRBV12-3/TRBV12-4 | - | - | CASSLFAGVNTGELFF | TGTGCCAGCAGTTTATTCGCGGGCGTTAACACCGGGGAGCTGTTTTTT
TRBJ2-1 | TRBV30 | many | - | CAWSVMNFEQFF | TGTGCCTGGAGTGTAATGAATTTCGAGCAGTTCTTC
TRBJ1-5 | TRBV24-1 | - | - | CATSHSNNQPQHF | TGTGCCACCAGTCATTCAAACAATCAGCCCCAGCATTTT
TRBJ2-2 | TRBV24-1 | many | - | CATSAGRRTGELFF | TGTGCCACCAGTGCAGGGCGGAGAACCGGGGAGCTGTTTTTT
TRBJ2-1 | TRBV28 | many | TRBD2 | CASSLVGLAGVGEQFF | TGTGCCAGCAGTTTAGTAGGACTAGCGGGAGTAGGTGAGCAGTTCTTC
TRBJ2-3 | TRBV5-1 | many | - | CASRQGGPTDTQYF | TGCGCCAGCAGACAAGGAGGGCCGACAGATACGCAGTATTTT
TRBJ1-2 | TRBV3-1 | many | TRBD1 | CASSRDRGHEGYTF | TGTGCCAGCAGCCGGGACAGGGGGCATGAAGGCTACACCTTC
TRBJ1-1 | TRBV5-1 | - | TRBD1 | CASSPGQAINTEAFF | TGCGCCAGCAGCCCGGGACAGGCGATAAACACTGAAGCTTTCTTT
TRBJ2-3 | TRBV10-3 | many | - | CAISETPGDIATDTQYF | TGTGCCATCAGTGAGACCCCGGGCGACATAGCGACAGATACGCAGTATTTT
TRBJ2-1 | TRBV7-2 | many | - | CASSRAHGNEQFF | TGTGCCAGCAGCAGGGCCCACGGGAATGAGCAGTTCTTC
TRBJ2-1 | TRBV20-1 | few | - | CSARDRRESSYNEQFF | TGCAGTGCTAGAGATAGGCGGGAAAGCTCCTACAATGAGCAGTTCTTC
TRBJ2-7 | TRBV12-3/TRBV12-4 | - | TRBD1 | CASSLGPGQGLYEQYF | TGTGCCAGCAGTTTAGGACCGGGACAGGGTCTCTACGAGCAGTACTTC
TRBJ2-3 | TRBV30 | many | TRBD2 | CARGLAGASRVADTQYF | TGTGCCCGGGGACTAGCGGGAGCATCAAGGGTCGCAGATACGCAGTATTTT
TRBJ1-1 | TRBV12-3/TRBV12-4 | few | - | CASSLGEAFYTEAFF | TGTGCCAGCAGTTTAGGAGAGGCATTTTACACTGAAGCTTTCTTT
TRBJ2-3 | TRBV28 | many | TRBD2 | CASSLLSSGGDTQYF | TGTGCCAGCAGTTTATTGTCTAGCGGAGGGGATACGCAGTATTTT
TRBJ1-5 | TRBV15 | - | - | CATSRDKVLSQPQHF | TGTGCCACCAGCAGAGATAAAGTTTTGAGTCAGCCCCAGCATTTT
TRBJ2-5 | TRBV3-1 | many | - | CASSQSPQETQYF | TGTGCCAGCAGCCAAAGCCCGCAAGAGACCCAGTACTTC
TRBJ1-1 | TRBV24-1 | many | - | CATSDSVGPNTEAFF | TGTGCCACCAGTGATTCTGTGGGACCTAACACTGAAGCTTTCTTT
TRBJ2-1 | TRBV29-1 | - | - | CSRAAGSYNEQFF | TGCAGCCGCGCGGCGGGGTCCTACAATGAGCAGTTCTTC
TRBJ2-1 | TRBV6-5 | - | TRBD2 | CASSYPGLAGQNEQFF | TGTGCCAGCAGTTACCCCGGACTAGCGGGGCAGAATGAGCAGTTCTTC
TRBJ2-2 | TRBV4-3 | - | - | CASSARSVAPTGELFF | TGCGCCAGCAGCGCCCGAAGCGTGGCACCCACCGGGGAGCTGTTTTTT
TRBJ2-5 | TRBV20-1 | many | - | CSLMDVPETGFQETQYF | TGCAGTCTTATGGATGTCCCGGAGACAGGTTTCCAAGAGACCCAGTACTTC
TRBJ2-3 | TRBV20-1 | - | TRBD2 | CSAGDSGPSTDTQYF | TGCAGTGCTGGGGATAGCGGGCCTAGCACAGATACGCAGTATTTT
TRBJ2-7 | TRBV5-1 | - | TRBD1 | CASSAGQDMPYEQYF | TGCGCCAGCAGCGCGGGACAGGATATGCCCTACGAGCAGTACTTC
TRBJ1-4 | TRBV5-1 | many | TRBD1 | CASRLTGGDEKLFF | TGCGCCAGCAGATTGACAGGGGGAGATGAAAAACTGTTTTTT
TRBJ1-1 | TRBV2 | many | - | CASRQTGWRAEAFF | TGTGCCAGCAGACAAACAGGGTGGAGGGCTGAAGCTTTCTTT
TRBJ1-1 | TRBV27 | many | - | CASSSRPGGGNTEAFF | TGTGCCAGCAGCTCGCGCCCTGGGGGGGGGAACACTGAAGCTTTCTTT
TRBJ2-1 | TRBV12-3/TRBV12-4 | many | - | CASSLPGPTTYNEQFF | TGTGCCAGCAGTTTACCCGGACCGACGACCTACAATGAGCAGTTCTTC
TRBJ1-1 | TRBV12-5 | - | - | CASAGQGFEEAFF | TGTGCTAGTGCGGGGCAGGGATTTGAAGAAGCTTTCTTT
TRBJ2-2 | TRBV11-2 | - | TRBD1 | CASRIYAGGTGKGTGELFF | TGTGCCAGCAGAATCTACGCTGGCGGGACAGGGAAAGGCACCGGGGAGCTGTTTTTT
TRBJ1-2 | TRBV20-1 | many | TRBD1 | CSAQDRGQSYGYTF | TGCAGTGCTCAGGACAGGGGACAATCCTATGGCTACACCTTC
TRBJ2-5 | TRBV5-1 | many | - | CASSLARVMVETQYF | TGCGCCAGCAGCTTGGCCAGGGTGATGGTTGAGACCCAGTACTTC
TRBJ2-3 | TRBV27 | many | - | CASSWARSTDTQYF | TGTGCCAGCAGTTGGGCTCGTAGCACAGATACGCAGTATTTT
TRBJ1-1 | TRBV27 | - | - | CASSSSFRGSTEAFF | TGTGCCAGCAGTTCTTCCTTTCGAGGGAGCACTGAAGCCTTCTTT
TRBJ1-1 | TRBV7-2 | many | TRBD1 | CASSLGTGQGYTEAFF | TGTGCCAGCAGCTTAGGAACCGGACAGGGGTACACTGAAGCTTTCTTT
TRBJ1-6 | TRBV30 | - | - | CAWSVAGLYNSPLHF | TGTGCCTGGAGTGTAGCGGGACTCTATAATTCACCCCTCCACTTT
TRBJ1-1 | TRBV12-3/TRBV12-4 | many | TRBD1 | CASRKGGWGNTEAFF | TGTGCCAGCAGGAAAGGGGGCTGGGGGAACACTGAAGCTTTCTTT
TRBJ2-7 | TRBV28 | many | TRBD2 | CASLLAGDDEQYF | TGTGCCAGTTTACTAGCGGGAGATGACGAGCAGTACTTC
TRBJ1-5 | TRBV28 | many | - | CASTRPYSNQPQHF | TGTGCCAGCACCAGACCTTATAGCAATCAGCCCCAGCATTTT
TRBJ2-4 | TRBV4-1 | few | - | CASSQGQEWNIQYF | TGCGCCAGCAGCCAAGGACAAGAATGGAACATTCAGTACTTC
TRBJ2-1 | TRBV6-1 | many | - | CASQPTAYNEQFF | TGTGCCAGCCAACCAACAGCTTACAATGAGCAGTTCTTC
TRBJ1-3 | TRBV7-2 | many | - | CASKIQGSGNTIYF | TGTGCCAGCAAAATACAGGGTTCAGGAAACACCATATATTTT